These 4 T cell receptor beta chains originate from one sample sequenced in a study of identical twins. TCRdb analysed the 5' RACE reads with MiXCR anew, one entry per CDR3 protein. The sample carries fewer than 500,000 distinct CDR3 sequences, 20% to 25% recorded once. These data were likewise used in another study, on T cells expressing NK-cell markers.

Sequenced: CD4+ T cells sorted from blood. The receptors were gathered from a woman between 18 and 29 years old in good health.

This clonotype was counted only a few times. This rearrangement joins TRBV2 to TRBJ2-1; 14 bases line up with TRBD2. The CDR3 contains 16 residues. V lost 4 bases, J lost 7 bases, and 6 bases stayed unmatched. Germline loops: CDR1 SNHLY, CDR2 FYNNEI. The CDR3 region is CASSGRLAGGRNEQFF. CDR3 DNA: TGTGCCAGCAGTGGGAGACTAGCGGGGGGGCGGAATGAGCAGTTCTTC.

J is TRBJ2-1 and V is TRBV20-1; 7 bases agree with TRBD2. This CDR3 is 14 amino acids long. Germline CDR1 DFQATT, CDR2 SNEGSKA (reference sequence). The CDR3, as DNA: TGCAGCCCTCGTCCGAGCGGGGCTTACAATGAGCAGTTCTTC. This translates into CSPRPSGAYNEQFF.

This clonotype came up a few times. The CDR3 nucleotides read TGCGCCAGCAGCTTGGCCGCAGGACCCGGGGAGCTGTTTTTT. It is translated as CASSLAAGPGELFF. V and J are TRBV5-1 and TRBJ2-2; D remains unclear. Per the germline V gene, CDR1 is SGHRS and CDR2 is YFSETQ. Trimming stripped 0 bases from V and 6 bases from J, with 9 bases between. The CDR3 has 14 residues.

A few counts support this clonotype. The chain joins TRBV21-1 to TRBJ2-2. TRBV21-1 is a pseudogene locus. CDR3 length: 13 residues. In DNA, the CDR3 is TGTGCCAGCAGCATCTGGGACACCGGGGAGCTGTTTTTT. Protein: CASSIWDTGELFF.